Below are 18 T cell receptor beta chains sequenced from a single sample in a study of control samples from healthy donors and cancer patients. The method was immunoSEQ multiplex PCR; TCRdb's version includes in-frame clones alone and lacks a portion of them. This table holds fewer than 200,000 clones, 88% found once. The sequenced sample was blood. The receptors derive from a young woman in good health.

The count of this clone is one. This rearrangement joins TRBV5-4 to TRBJ1-2, with 7 positions matching TRBD1. Germline-derived CDR1 and CDR2 are SGHNT and YYREEE (reference sequence). This CDR3 has 16 residues. V lost 3 bases and J lost 0; bases outside the gene matches: 8. The CDR3 DNA reads TGTGCCAGCAGCTCCCCGTCGGGGACAGCTAACTATGGCTACACCTTC. It codes for CASSSPSGTANYGYTF.

The V and J genes are TRBV18 and TRBJ2-7; D remains unclear. The CDR3 has 13 amino acids. Germline-derived CDR1 and CDR2 are KGHSH and LQKENI. V was shortened by 4 bases and J by 4 bases, with 11 bases between the two germline ends. The CDR3 DNA is TGTGCCAGCTCACGGAAGGCCCAGTACGAGCAGTACTTC. Encoded protein: CASSRKAQYEQYF.

A few counts support this clone. This chain links TRBV5-1 with TRBJ2-3, with D perhaps matching TRBD2 (7 bases). The CDR3 is 17 amino acids. Trimming took 2 bases from V and 5 from J, leaving 21 bases between them. Germline V gene data show CDR1 as SGHRS and CDR2 as YFSETQ. The CDR3 sequence: CASSFAYLGGGEDTQYF. The CDR3 DNA is TGCGCCAGCAGCTTTGCCTATTTAGGGGGAGGGGAAGATACGCAGTATTTT. The entire variable domain, with the rest obtained from reference TRBV5-1 and TRBJ2-3, is as follows: KAGVTQTPRYLIKTRGQQVTLSCSPISGHRSVSWYQQTPGQGLQFLFEYFSETQRNKGNFPGRFSGRQFSNSRSEMNVSTLELGDSALYLCASSFAYLGGGEDTQYFGPGTRLTVL.

The chain carries TRBV30 and TRBJ1-2, with D unclear. CDR3 length equals 13 residues. Looked up from germline, CDR1 is GTSNPN and CDR2 is SVGIG (reference sequence). V shed 3 bases and J shed 4 bases, with 12 bases lying between them. The CDR3 protein is CAWSADGIYGYTF. The CDR3 DNA reads TGTGCCTGGAGCGCCGACGGAATCTATGGCTACACCTTC.

J is TRBJ1-1 and V is TRBV4-1, with unresolved D. Deletions cut 0 bases from V and 0 bases from J, with 11 bases between. The germline V gene has CDR1 MGHRA and CDR2 YSYEKL. This CDR3 is built from 16 residues. Here the CDR3 DNA reads TGCGCCAGCAGCCAAGATCTAGGGATCATGAACACTGAAGCTTTCTTT. Translated: CASSQDLGIMNTEAFF.

The chain carries TRBV14 and TRBJ2-1; D is possibly TRBD1 (6 bases). Trimming stripped 3 bases from V and 0 bases from J, with 9 bases between. The CDR3 loop spans 15 amino acids. Germline V gene data show CDR1 as SGHDN and CDR2 as FVKESK. Written as DNA, the CDR3 is TGTGCCAGCAGCCAGGACAGTGGCTCCTACAATGAGCAGTTCTTC. Translating gives CASSQDSGSYNEQFF.

CDR3 region: CASSLAQDPPREQYF. Written as DNA, the CDR3 is TGCGCCAGCAGCTTGGCCCAAGACCCCCCCCGCGAGCAGTACTTC. V gene TRBV5-1 combines with J gene TRBJ2-7; D not certain. Germline CDR1 reads SGHRS; CDR2 reads YFSETQ. The CDR3 length is 15 residues. V was clipped by 0 bases and J by 6 bases, with 16 bases between them.

The chain joins TRBV13 to TRBJ1-4; tentative D call: TRBD1 (6 bases). The ends were cut back, 5 bases at V and 8 bases at J, with 21 bases in the middle. The CDR3 sequence is 16 residues long. Germline V gives CDR1 PRHDT, CDR2 FYEKMQ (reference sequence). The CDR3 loop reads CASSGAKGQGREKLFF. CDR3 DNA sequence: TGTGCCAGCAGCGGTGCAAAGGGACAAGGCCGAGAAAAACTGTTTTTT.

The table lists this clone with a count of one. The rearrangement links TRBV5-1 to TRBJ1-5, with a weak D call TRBD1 (6 bases). Trimming removed 0 bases from V and 6 bases from J, with 10 bases in between. Germline V gene lookup returns CDR1 SGHRS and CDR2 YFSETQ. The CDR3 sequence is 14 residues long. The CDR3, as DNA: TGCGCCAGCAGCTTGGGCGGGGGGGCTCAGCCCCAGCATTTT. It codes for CASSLGGGAQPQHF.

The gene calls are TRBV27 and TRBJ1-1; TRBD1 is a possible D gene (6 bases). CDR3 size: 14 residues. Germline V gives CDR1 MNHEY, CDR2 SMNVEV (reference sequence). V gave up 0 bases and J gave up 6 bases, with 11 bases separating them. This chain's CDR3 is CASSLSWGGAEAFF. The CDR3 coding sequence is TGTGCCAGCAGTTTATCGTGGGGGGGCGCTGAAGCTTTCTTT.

This clone was detected once. This chain uses TRBV12-3 or TRBV12-4 with TRBJ2-3; D not resolved. The CDR3 contains 12 residues. With 6 bases removed from V and 6 bases from J, the gap between germline ends came to 10 bases. The CDR3 sequence: CASRDRRDTQYF. CDR3 sequence (DNA): TGTGCCAGCAGAGATAGAAGGGATACGCAGTATTTT.

The chain uses TRBV2 and TRBJ1-6, with D maybe TRBD1 (6 bases). This CDR3 has 13 residues. V dropped 3 bases and J dropped 10 bases, with 10 bases sitting between them. Looked up from germline, CDR1 is SNHLY and CDR2 is FYNNEI. The CDR3: CASSDIRGSPLHF. The CDR3 DNA is TGTGCCAGCAGTGATATCAGGGGATCACCCCTCCACTTT.

The genes are TRBV24-1 and TRBJ2-2; 10 nucleotides line up with TRBD1. The CDR3 has 16 residues. Germline values: CDR1 KGHDR, CDR2 SFDVKD. After removal of 2 bases from V and 6 bases from J, the junction contained 5 bases not matched to a gene. For the CDR3, the DNA is TGTGCCACCAGTGATTGGGACAGGGGTTTTCCCGGGGAGCTGTTTTTT. It yields the protein CATSDWDRGFPGELFF.

This chain connects TRBV27 to TRBJ2-4, with TRBD2 identical over 7 bases. With V trimmed by 8 bases and J by 8 bases, 15 bases remained unmatched. CDR3 length: 15 residues. Per the germline V gene, CDR1 is MNHEY and CDR2 is SMNVEV (reference sequence). The chain's CDR3 is CASRPVGLVLHIQYF. In nucleotides, the CDR3 is TGTGCCAGCCGGCCTGTCGGACTAGTGTTGCACATTCAGTACTTC.

This clone was seen repeatedly, ten times or more. The rearrangement joins TRBV2 to TRBJ1-1; TRBD1 is a possible D gene (6 bases). Trimming pared 6 bases from V and 10 bases from J, leaving 12 bases between. Germline CDR1 and CDR2: SNHLY and FYNNEI. The CDR3 spans 11 residues. The CDR3: CASRQGGGAFF. The CDR3 bases are TGTGCCAGCAGACAGGGAGGGGGAGCTTTCTTT.

The rearrangement joins TRBV19 to TRBJ2-1; a possible D gene is TRBD2 (6 bases). V lost 3 bases, J lost 8 bases, and 17 bases lay in between. This CDR3 comprises 15 residues. Germline loops: CDR1 LNHDA, CDR2 SQIVND (reference sequence). The CDR3 coding sequence is TGTGCCAGTAGTATCGACGGGAGCGGTTTGTATGAGCAGTTCTTC. Protein: CASSIDGSGLYEQFF.

The CDR3 loop is CASSDFRQAATNQPQHF. The CDR3 DNA reads as TGTGCCAGCAGTGACTTTCGGCAGGCCGCGACTAATCAGCCCCAGCATTTT. This chain joins TRBV25-1 and TRBJ1-5; D is uncertain. The CDR3 length is 17 residues. Trimming took off 3 bases at V and 4 bases at J, with 19 bases between the two ends. The germline gives CDR1 MGHDK, CDR2 SYGVNS.

The V and J genes are TRBV2 and TRBJ1-6, with TRBD1 identical over 8 bases. CDR1 SNHLY and CDR2 FYNNEI come from the germline V gene. V was clipped by 8 bases and J by 7 bases; unmatched bases: 7. The CDR3 sequence is 14 residues long. The CDR3 region is CASLEGQANSPLHF. The CDR3 DNA follows: TGTGCCAGCCTCGAGGGACAGGCGAATTCACCCCTCCACTTT.